A single sample gave rise to the 9 T cell receptor beta chains below, sequenced in a study of identical twins. One entry per CDR3 protein results from TCRdb running MiXCR on the 5' RACE reads. The sample has 1.5 million or so distinct CDR3 sequences; around 33% are singletons. The source material was cord blood. The origin of the receptors is a newborn girl in good health.

This clonotype was picked up a small number of times. The chain combines TRBV2 with TRBJ1-2; no clear D gene. Germline values: CDR1 SNHLY, CDR2 FYNNEI. This CDR3 spans 15 amino acids. V lost 7 bases, J lost 0 bases, and 15 bases lay in between. The CDR3 spells CASKFQPLSNYGYTF. CDR3 in DNA: TGTGCCAGCAAATTCCAGCCTCTTTCTAACTATGGCTACACCTTC. Drawing the rest from reference TRBV2 and TRBJ1-2, the complete variable domain is EPEVTQTPSHQVTQMGQEVILRCVPISNHLYFYWYRQILGQKVEFLVSFYNNEISEKSEIFDDQFSVERPDGSNFTLKIRSTKLEDSAMYFCASKFQPLSNYGYTFGSGTRLTVV.

Notes on this clonotype: Germline and junction disagree at one end, which may indicate a read error. The chain carries TRBV3-1 and TRBJ2-1, with D uncertain. There are 14 residues in the CDR3. Germline V gives CDR1 LGHDT, CDR2 YNNKEL (reference sequence). The CDR3 nucleotides read TGTGCCAGCAGCCAAGGGACCGCCTACAATGAGCAGTCCTTC. It encodes CASSQGTAYNEQSF.

V gene TRBV10-3 combines with J gene TRBJ1-2; TRBD1 aligns across 8 bases. V lost 0 bases and J lost 2; bases outside the gene matches: 5. Germline V lookup: CDR1 ENHRY, CDR2 SYGVKD. CDR3 length: 16 residues. The CDR3 region is CAISESWDRTNYGYTF. In DNA, the CDR3 is TGTGCCATCAGTGAGTCTTGGGACAGGACGAACTATGGCTACACCTTC.

Of note for this clonotype: The junction departs from germline at one end; a sequencing error may be responsible. This sequence joins TRBV9 and TRBJ2-1, with D perhaps matching TRBD2 (6 bases). CDR1 and CDR2 from the germline V gene are SGDLS and YYNGEE. The CDR3 extends over 15 amino acids. CDR3 DNA: TGTGCCAGCAATCGGGGCGGGACGCGAATCAATGAGCGGTTCTTC. It encodes CASNRGGTRINERFF.

This clonotype was counted only a few times. The rearrangement joins TRBV28 to TRBJ2-3, with unresolved D. This CDR3 has 12 residues. Trimming left V 4 bases short and J 6 bases short, with 8 bases between. CDR1 MDHEN and CDR2 SYDVKM come from the germline V gene. CDR3 in amino acids: CASSWLGDTQYF. The CDR3 DNA reads as TGTGCCAGCAGTTGGCTTGGGGATACGCAGTATTTT.

The rearrangement uses TRBV3-1 and TRBJ2-1; the D gene is possibly TRBD2 (6 bases). V was clipped by 1 base and J by 6 bases, with 16 bases between them. CDR1 is LGHDT, CDR2 YNNKEL, per germline (reference sequence). CDR3 length: 16 amino acids. In DNA, the CDR3 is TGTGCCAGCAGCCAAGGTCCGGGGGTGATATGCAATGAGCAGTTCTTC. It yields the protein CASSQGPGVICNEQFF.

A few counts support this clonotype. This chain links TRBV20-1 with TRBJ2-1, with 7 positions matching TRBD2. CDR1 is DFQATT and CDR2 is SNEGSKA in the germline V gene (reference sequence). The CDR3 has 15 residues. J lost 0 bases, V lost 6 bases, and 8 bases had no gene match. The chain's CDR3 is CSAYASGSSYNEQFF. For the CDR3, the DNA is TGCAGTGCCTACGCTAGCGGCAGCTCCTACAATGAGCAGTTCTTC.

This clonotype came up a few times. The V call is TRBV14, the J call TRBJ2-5; D gene unclear. Trimming stripped 0 bases from V and 5 bases from J, with 10 bases between. Germline CDR1 and CDR2: SGHDN and FVKESK. The CDR3 has 14 amino acids. CDR3 sequence reads: CASSQEGHWETQYF. The CDR3 DNA sequence: TGTGCCAGCAGCCAAGAGGGCCATTGGGAGACCCAGTACTTC.

This clonotype was seen at least ten times. The rearrangement joins TRBV27 to TRBJ1-1, with D uncertain. CDR1 and CDR2 from the germline V gene are MNHEY and SMNVEV (reference sequence). CDR3 length: 13 amino acids. Trimming took off 8 bases at V and 0 bases at J, with 10 bases between the two ends. The CDR3 reads CASSPAMNTEAFF. In DNA form, the CDR3 reads TGTGCCAGCTCACCGGCCATGAACACTGAAGCTTTCTTT.